A single sample gave rise to the 29 T cell receptor beta chains below, sequenced in a study of T cell responses to AZD1222 COVID-19 vaccine. Method: immunoSEQ multiplex PCR; TCRdb's copy keeps in-frame clones and lacks some. The data show about 120,000 clones, around 93% seen once. Here the sequenced sample was peripheral blood, taken on day 0 of AZD1222 vaccination. These receptor sequences come from an adult in good health.

V is TRBV19 and J is TRBJ1-2; tentative D call: TRBD1 (6 bases). V lost 5 bases and J 4 bases, leaving 8 bases between the germline ends. The CDR3 loop spans 12 amino acids. CDR1 is LNHDA, CDR2 SQIVND, per germline (reference sequence). CDR3 nucleotides: TGTGCCAGTAGTGGGACATTCTATGGCTACACCTTC. It encodes CASSGTFYGYTF.

The chain combines TRBV19 with TRBJ2-7; 11 bases are a match to TRBD2. This CDR3 has 13 residues. The ends lost 7 bases at V and 9 bases at J; junction bases unmatched: 8. Germline loops: CDR1 LNHDA, CDR2 SQIVND (reference sequence). The CDR3, as DNA: TGTGCCAGTATGGGGACTAGCGGAATTGGGCAGTACTTC. Its translation is CASMGTSGIGQYF.

V and J are TRBV7-2 and TRBJ1-1; a weak D match, TRBD1 (5 bases). The CDR3 length is 14 residues. Deletions cut 1 base from V and 11 bases from J, with 17 bases between. Per germline, CDR1 SGHTA and CDR2 FQGNSA. The CDR3 reads CASSLGGEGARAFF. The CDR3 nucleotides read TGTGCCAGCAGCTTAGGGGGGGAAGGGGCGAGGGCTTTCTTT.

The CDR3 is CSAIMNTEAFF. The CDR3 DNA reads TGCAGTGCTATCATGAACACTGAAGCTTTCTTT. This chain uses TRBV20-1 with TRBJ1-1; D is uncertain. CDR3 length: 11 amino acids. Germline lookup yields CDR1 DFQATT and CDR2 SNEGSKA (reference sequence). V dropped 4 bases and J dropped 0 bases, with 3 bases sitting between them.

This clone was recorded only once. The chain uses TRBV7-2 and TRBJ2-7, with no clear D. Germline V gene sequence: CDR1 SGHTA, CDR2 FQGNSA. CDR3 size: 11 residues. V shed 5 bases and J shed 3 bases, with 5 bases lying between them. Here the CDR3 reads CASSADYEQYF. The CDR3 DNA is TGTGCCAGCAGCGCCGACTACGAGCAGTACTTC.

This chain uses TRBV28 with TRBJ1-6; perhaps TRBD1 as D (5 bases). V was trimmed by 1 base and J by 5 bases, leaving 6 bases between them. CDR3 length equals 14 residues. CDR1 and CDR2 from the germline V gene are MDHEN and SYDVKM. The chain's CDR3 is CASSLSRDNSPLHF. The CDR3, as DNA: TGTGCCAGCAGTTTATCCAGGGATAATTCACCCCTCCACTTT.

The V and J genes are TRBV25-1 and TRBJ2-7, with D hard to call. Germline V gene data show CDR1 as MGHDK and CDR2 as SYGVNS. V was shortened by 5 bases and J by 6 bases, with 14 bases between the two germline ends. The CDR3 spans 13 residues. CDR3 residues: CASSRGLKGEQYF. DNA for the CDR3: TGTGCCAGCAGTAGAGGCCTCAAGGGCGAGCAGTACTTC.

V usage is TRBV5-6 and J usage is TRBJ2-1; D is uncertain. Germline CDR1 reads SGHDT; CDR2 reads YYEEEE. The CDR3 contains 12 residues. V dropped 3 bases and J dropped 8 bases, with 9 bases sitting between them. Written as DNA, the CDR3 is TGTGCCAGCAGCTCAGACTTAGATGAGCAGTTCTTC. It yields the protein CASSSDLDEQFF.

J is TRBJ2-3 and V is TRBV11-3; TRBD2 aligns across 8 bases. Per germline, CDR1 SGHNT and CDR2 YENEEA. There are 14 residues in the CDR3. The DNA of the CDR3 is TGTGCAAATCAGATAGCGGGGAGCACATGGACGCAGTATTTT. Translating gives CANQIAGSTWTQYF.

This rearrangement joins TRBV29-1 to TRBJ2-1; the match to TRBD2 covers 9 bases. Germline V gene data show CDR1 as SQVTM and CDR2 as ANQGSEA. The J segment lost 9 bases and the V segment lost 6 bases, leaving 6 bases of the junction unmatched. The CDR3 totals 12 residues. CDR3 in amino acids: CSVLTSGREQFF. DNA of the CDR3: TGCAGCGTGCTGACTAGCGGCCGTGAGCAGTTCTTC.

The chain is built from TRBV27 and TRBJ2-2; TRBD2 aligns across 8 bases. The length of the CDR3 is 15 residues. V lost 3 bases to trimming and J lost 4 bases; unmatched junction nucleotides: 4. CDR1 and CDR2 (germline): MNHEY, SMNVEV (reference sequence). This CDR3 is CASSFGTRPTGELFF. CDR3 in DNA: TGTGCCAGCAGTTTCGGGACTAGACCCACCGGGGAGCTGTTTTTT.

The chain employs TRBV7-8 and TRBJ1-1; D gene uncertain. V was shortened by 5 bases and J by 5 bases, with 6 bases between the two germline ends. The CDR3 covers 11 residues. CDR1 is SGHVS, CDR2 FQNEAQ, per germline. The CDR3 bases are TGTGCCAGCAGCCGTTATACTGAAGCTTTCTTT. Translating it yields CASSRYTEAFF.

The chain couples TRBV15 to TRBJ1-2, with a weak D call TRBD1 (6 bases). The germline gives CDR1 LNHNV, CDR2 YYDKDF (reference sequence). The CDR3 totals 12 residues. Trimming shortened V by 2 bases and J by 6 bases, and 7 bases separated the two germline ends. As DNA, the CDR3 is TGTGCCACCAGCAGACAGGGGAATGGCTACACCTTC. Protein: CATSRQGNGYTF.

The chain recombines TRBV2 with TRBJ1-1, with D hard to call. The CDR3 sequence is 12 residues long. Germline V lookup: CDR1 SNHLY, CDR2 FYNNEI. V lost 6 bases and J 7 bases, leaving 12 bases between the germline ends. The CDR3: CASSLLVGEAFF. CDR3 nucleotide sequence: TGTGCCAGCAGCCTACTGGTTGGTGAAGCTTTCTTT.

The V call is TRBV3-1 (or the pseudogene TRBV3-2), the J call TRBJ2-7; 7 bases align to TRBD2. CDR3 size: 16 residues. Germline lookup yields CDR1 LGHDT and CDR2 YNNKEL (reference sequence). Losses at the gene ends were 4 bases for V and 0 bases for J; bases not matched to a gene: 9. In DNA, the CDR3 is TGTGCCAGCAGCCCCAAACTAGCGTTAAGCTCCTACGAGCAGTACTTC. Translation: CASSPKLALSSYEQYF.

J is TRBJ2-2 and V is TRBV4-1; a possible D gene is TRBD2 (6 bases). The CDR3 is made up of 16 amino acids. Trimming removed 4 bases at V and 6 bases at J, with 18 bases between. Germline V gene data show CDR1 as MGHRA and CDR2 as YSYEKL. CDR3 sequence reads: CASSLPGTPWAGELFF. The CDR3 nucleotides are TGCGCCAGCAGCCTCCCAGGGACTCCATGGGCCGGGGAGCTGTTTTTT.

The chain joins TRBV11-2 to TRBJ2-7; possibly TRBD1 for D (5 bases). Per the germline V gene, CDR1 is SGHAT and CDR2 is FQNNGV. The CDR3 length is 12 residues. V was clipped by 6 bases and J by 5 bases, with 11 bases between them. The CDR3 sequence is CASRQAPDEQYF. CDR3 nucleotides: TGTGCCAGCAGACAGGCCCCGGACGAGCAGTACTTC.

The CDR3: CASSEAGFRNTEAFF. CDR3 sequence (DNA): TGCGCCAGCAGTGAAGCAGGTTTCCGGAACACTGAAGCTTTCTTT. The chain has TRBV10-2 and TRBJ1-1; no firm D call. CDR1 WSHSY and CDR2 SAAADI come from the germline V gene. V was shortened by 3 bases and J by 1 base, with 12 bases between the two germline ends. This CDR3 region has 15 residues.

This chain uses TRBV6-5 with TRBJ2-2; D is ambiguous. This CDR3 has 15 amino acids. With 6 bases removed from V and 0 bases from J, the gap between germline ends came to 11 bases. Germline loops: CDR1 MNHEY, CDR2 SVGAGI. The CDR3 DNA follows: TGTGCCAGCAGACCGACATCCGCGAACACCGGGGAGCTGTTTTTT. Amino acid sequence: CASRPTSANTGELFF.

The chain uses TRBV4-2 and TRBJ1-2, with 9 nucleotides matching TRBD1. Trimming removed 1 base from V and 6 bases from J; junction bases left unmatched: 15. The CDR3 contains 18 residues. Germline CDR1 reads LGHNA; CDR2 reads YNFKEQ. The DNA for the CDR3 is TGTGCCAGCAGCCAAGGTCTGGTGACAGGGGGTGCCTCCAATGGCTACACCTTC. Amino acids: CASSQGLVTGGASNGYTF.

This sequence joins TRBV19 and TRBJ2-3; TRBD2 aligns across 10 bases. The CDR3 totals 15 residues. The ends lost 0 bases at V and 7 bases at J; junction bases unmatched: 4. From germline, CDR1 is LNHDA and CDR2 SQIVND (reference sequence). CDR3 region: CASSIDLAGVNTQYF. CDR3 nucleotides: TGTGCCAGTAGTATAGACCTAGCGGGGGTAAATACGCAGTATTTT.

The chain couples TRBV11-2 to TRBJ1-2, with D maybe TRBD1 (5 bases). Germline V lookup: CDR1 SGHAT, CDR2 FQNNGV. This CDR3 is built from 13 residues. V lost 3 bases and J lost 4, with 9 bases in between. The CDR3 region is CASSLGPVYGYTF. The CDR3 DNA reads TGTGCCAGCAGCTTGGGACCCGTCTATGGCTACACCTTC. Complete variable domain (other parts from reference TRBV11-2 and TRBJ1-2): EAGVAQSPRYKIIEKRQSVAFWCNPISGHATLYWYQQILGQGPKLLIQFQNNGVVDDSQLPKDRFSAERLKGVDSTLKIQPAKLEDSAVYLCASSLGPVYGYTFGSGTRLTVV.

The chain couples TRBV27 to TRBJ2-1, with 11 bases lining up with TRBD2. The CDR3 extends over 15 amino acids. Germline loops: CDR1 MNHEY, CDR2 SMNVEV (reference sequence). Trimming took 4 bases from V and 5 from J; bases not matched to a gene: 4. CDR3 sequence reads: CASSYGTSGHNEQFF. CDR3 in DNA: TGTGCCAGCAGTTACGGGACTAGCGGACACAATGAGCAGTTCTTC.

The chain joins TRBV30 to TRBJ2-5, with 7 bases aligning to TRBD2. The germline CDR1 and CDR2 sequences are GTSNPN and SVGIG (reference sequence). The V gene end was trimmed by 2 bases and the J gene end by 5 bases; junction bases not matched to a gene: 8. The CDR3 is made up of 14 amino acids. The CDR3 spells CAWSRAGVGETQYF. The CDR3, as DNA: TGTGCCTGGAGTCGTGCGGGAGTAGGGGAGACCCAGTACTTC.

J is TRBJ2-1 and V is TRBV29-1; 11 bases align to TRBD2. The CDR3 totals 15 residues. Losses at the gene ends were 8 bases for V and 5 bases for J; bases not matched to a gene: 11. Per germline, CDR1 SQVTM and CDR2 ANQGSEA. The CDR3 DNA follows: TGCAGCAGTCAAGCCGGGACTAGCGGTAACAATGAGCAGTTCTTC. This encodes CSSQAGTSGNNEQFF.

The chain has TRBV7-9 and TRBJ2-1; 7 bases are shared with TRBD1. The CDR3 contains 14 residues. Germline CDR1 SEHNR, CDR2 FQNEAQ (reference sequence). V shed 3 bases, J shed 4 bases, and the junction held 3 bases outside the gene matches. The CDR3 sequence is CASSFSGQYNEQFF. The CDR3 DNA reads as TGTGCCAGCAGCTTTTCGGGACAGTACAATGAGCAGTTCTTC.

The CDR3 region is CASSLEGQGVGSNSPLHF. CDR3 DNA: TGTGCCAGCAGCTTAGAGGGACAGGGGGTAGGGTCGAATTCACCCCTCCACTTT. The rearrangement links TRBV7-8 to TRBJ1-6; 11 nucleotides agree with TRBD1. The germline CDR1 and CDR2 sequences are SGHVS and FQNEAQ. J gave up 7 bases and V 1 base, and 9 bases lay outside the gene matches. This CDR3 has 18 amino acids. Based on the CDR3 plus reference TRBV7-8 and TRBJ1-6, the full variable domain is GAGVSQSPRYKVAKRGQDVALRCDPISGHVSLFWYQQALGQGPEFLTYFQNEAQLDKSGLPSDRFFAERPEGSVSTLKIQRTQQEDSAVYLCASSLEGQGVGSNSPLHFGNGTRLTVT.

The chain joins TRBV19 to TRBJ1-1, with D uncertain. The germline V gene encodes CDR1 LNHDA and CDR2 SQIVND (reference sequence). The CDR3 sequence is 14 residues long. Trimming pared 0 bases from V and 3 bases from J, leaving 8 bases between. The CDR3 coding sequence is TGTGCCAGTAGTATAGATCCGGGAGACACTGAAGCTTTCTTT. Amino acid sequence: CASSIDPGDTEAFF.

V gene TRBV4-1 combines with J gene TRBJ1-2, with 7 positions matching TRBD1. The V gene's germline CDR1 is MGHRA and CDR2 YSYEKL. The CDR3 contains 18 residues. V dropped 2 bases and J dropped 0; count of bases not matched to a gene: 12. This CDR3 is CASSQFQDRLRTNYGYTF. CDR3 nucleotide sequence: TGCGCCAGCAGCCAATTTCAGGACAGGCTAAGAACTAACTATGGCTACACCTTC.